This T cell receptor (beta chain) was captured in a study of blood T cell repertoires in COVID-19. Study details: Some COVID-19 samples were acute and others convalescent; all came from the United States, Italy and Spain. PBMCs, B-cell-depleted T cells, or T cells provided the cDNA or gDNA that made up the material.

This CDR3 is 12 amino acids long. Germline values: CDR1 MDHEN, CDR2 SYDVKM. Deletions cut 6 bases from V and 3 bases from J, with 8 bases between. Per the original methods: Estimation of nucleated cell counts relied on the amplification of reference gene primers. The repertoire was sequenced with immunoSEQ multiplex PCR; TCRdb's copy has only in-frame clones and lacks some. The V and J calls and clone size come from that table; D and trimming were worked out from the DNA. This repertoire shows around 77,000 clones, 85% to 90% found once; its top ten account for approximately 11%. This chain uses TRBV28 with TRBJ1-2; weak D call: TRBD1 (5 bases). This TCR was sampled from a man aged 65 to 85 with active or convalescent COVID-19. The sample consisted of peripheral blood. CDR3 sequence (DNA): TGTGCCAGCAGGCCCAGGGACTATGGCTACACCTTC. As protein: CASRPRDYGYTF.